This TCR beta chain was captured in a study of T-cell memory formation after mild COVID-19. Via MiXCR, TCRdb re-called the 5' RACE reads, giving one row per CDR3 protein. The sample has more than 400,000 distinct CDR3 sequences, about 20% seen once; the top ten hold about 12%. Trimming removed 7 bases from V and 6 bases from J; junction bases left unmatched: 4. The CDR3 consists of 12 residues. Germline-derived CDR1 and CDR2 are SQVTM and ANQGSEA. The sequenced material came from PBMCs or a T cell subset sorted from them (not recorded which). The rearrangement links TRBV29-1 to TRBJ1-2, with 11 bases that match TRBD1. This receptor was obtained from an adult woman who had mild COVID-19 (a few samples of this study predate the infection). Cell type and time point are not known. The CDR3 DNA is TGCAGCGGCGGACAGGGGGCGGATGGCTACACCTTC. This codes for CSGGQGADGYTF.